The table lists the clone carrying this TCR beta chain with a few counts. Trimming removed 6 bases from V and 4 bases from J; junction bases left unmatched: 4. Germline-derived CDR1 and CDR2 are DFQATT and SNEGSKA (reference sequence). The CDR3 length is 13 residues. TCRdb used MiXCR to reprocess the RT-PCR reads, holding one entry per CDR3 protein. The data contain some 960,000 distinct CDR3 sequences, over 15% of them singletons. The sample is drawn from a study of patients and donors after allogeneic stem cell transplantation. The sample consisted of blood, either unsorted or a sorted T cell fraction (not recorded which). This sequence was found in a human donor who was either an allogeneic HSCT recipient or a stem cell or donor lymphocyte infusion donor (not recorded which). It is not recorded whose cells these are; they may come from a transplant donor. The chain has TRBV20-1 and TRBJ1-4; TRBD1 matches 8 bases. CDR3 nucleotide sequence: TGCAGTGCCCAGGGGGCGGGTAATGAAAAACTGTTTTTT. It codes for CSAQGAGNEKLFF.